Listed here are 16 T cell receptor beta chains from one sample, sequenced in a study of cytomegalovirus exposure and HLA in healthy donors. In the PCR, 60 Vbeta and 13 Jbeta primers were used. Clones were read by immunoSEQ multiplex PCR, and TCRdb kept only the in-frame ones, dropping some. The table has about 110,000 clones, roughly 82% seen once. Material for sequencing was PBMCs. These receptors were taken from a man aged 30 to 39 in good health and CMV-seropositive.

This sequence joins TRBV4-2 and TRBJ2-1; possible D gene TRBD1, 7 bases. V lost 1 base to trimming and J lost 2 bases, with 15 bases between them. The CDR3 contains 17 residues. Germline CDR1 and CDR2: LGHNA and YNFKEQ. The CDR3 here is CASSQGRVRGAYNEQFF. CDR3 nucleotides: TGTGCCAGCAGCCAAGGGAGGGTCAGGGGGGCCTACAATGAGCAGTTCTTC.

This chain uses TRBV2 with TRBJ1-2; TRBD1 agrees at 10 bases. The length of the CDR3 is 15 residues. J lost 2 bases, V lost 7 bases, and 7 bases had no gene match. CDR1 SNHLY and CDR2 FYNNEI come from the germline V gene. CDR3 in amino acids: CASIPGQGGNYGYTF. CDR3 DNA: TGTGCCAGCATCCCCGGACAGGGGGGAAACTATGGCTACACCTTC.

This chain connects TRBV2 to TRBJ2-1; D is ambiguous. The germline gives CDR1 SNHLY, CDR2 FYNNEI. The CDR3 has 14 residues. V was pared by 6 bases and J by 5 bases, with 14 bases between. In DNA form, the CDR3 reads TGTGCCAGCAGGCGACTGGCTTCAAACAATGAGCAGTTCTTC. Its protein is CASRRLASNNEQFF.

The chain is built from TRBV7-9 and TRBJ1-6; D call uncertain. The V and J ends lost 6 bases and 15 bases respectively, with 15 bases between them. Germline CDR1 is SEHNR and CDR2 is FQNEAQ (reference sequence). The CDR3 sequence is 12 residues long. CDR3 amino acids: CASSSPGRRLHF. In DNA, the CDR3 is TGTGCCAGCAGTTCCCCGGGGAGACGCCTCCACTTT.

This clone has just one count. V gene TRBV12-5 combines with J gene TRBJ1-1, with a tentative D call TRBD1 (5 bases). The germline V gene encodes CDR1 LGHNT and CDR2 FRNRAP. This CDR3 has 14 residues. Trimming shortened V by 1 base and J by 6 bases, and 12 bases separated the two germline ends. The CDR3 coding sequence is TGTGCTAGTGGTTTGGGGGGCAGGAAGGCTGAAGCTTTCTTT. Translated, it gives CASGLGGRKAEAFF.

The rearrangement joins TRBV5-1 to TRBJ1-4; TRBD1 agrees at 7 bases. V lost 2 bases and J lost 10; bases outside the gene matches: 11. CDR3 length equals 15 residues. Germline V gene data show CDR1 as SGHRS and CDR2 as YFSETQ. CDR3 nucleotides: TGCGCCAGCAGCTTTTTTGACAGGGTAAGCGGAAAACTGTTTTTT. It specifies CASSFFDRVSGKLFF. The entire variable domain, with the rest obtained from reference TRBV5-1 and TRBJ1-4, is as follows: KAGVTQTPRYLIKTRGQQVTLSCSPISGHRSVSWYQQTPGQGLQFLFEYFSETQRNKGNFPGRFSGRQFSNSRSEMNVSTLELGDSALYLCASSFFDRVSGKLFFGSGTQLSVL.

CDR3 DNA: TGTGCCAGCAGCTTAGAAGGGAGGCTTAGCTCCTACAATGAGCAGTTCTTC. Residues: CASSLEGRLSSYNEQFF. The gene calls are TRBV11-3 and TRBJ2-1; D possibly corresponds to TRBD2 (6 bases). V lost 0 bases and J lost 0, with 12 bases in between. There are 17 residues in the CDR3. CDR1 SGHNT and CDR2 YENEEA come from the germline V gene. The full variable domain, its missing parts supplied by reference TRBV11-3 and TRBJ2-1, is EAGVVQSPRYKIIEKKQPVAFWCNPISGHNTLYWYLQNLGQGPELLIRYENEEAVDDSQLPKDRFSAERLKGVDSTLKIQPAELGDSAVYLCASSLEGRLSSYNEQFFGPGTRLTVL.

The table lists this clone with a few counts. The chain uses TRBV2 and TRBJ1-6; the D gene is possibly TRBD1 (5 bases). Trimming cost V 3 bases and J 7 bases, with 7 bases left between them. The CDR3 spans 13 residues. Germline V gene lookup returns CDR1 SNHLY and CDR2 FYNNEI. As DNA, the CDR3 is TGTGCCAGCAGTGAGCAGGGCAATTCACCCCTCCACTTT. It specifies CASSEQGNSPLHF. Looking up the rest from reference TRBV2 and TRBJ1-6 gives the full variable domain: EPEVTQTPSHQVTQMGQEVILRCVPISNHLYFYWYRQILGQKVEFLVSFYNNEISEKSEIFDDQFSVERPDGSNFTLKIRSTKLEDSAMYFCASSEQGNSPLHFGNGTRLTVT.

Turning to this clone: The sample has other DNA sequences that encode this CDR3 too. The chain joins TRBV5-1 to TRBJ1-2, with D possibly being TRBD1 (5 bases). Trimming removed 0 bases from V and 2 bases from J, with 8 bases in between. Germline-derived CDR1 and CDR2 are SGHRS and YFSETQ. The CDR3 covers 14 residues. The CDR3 spells CASSLGDSNYGYTF. CDR3 nucleotide sequence: TGCGCCAGCAGCTTGGGTGACAGCAACTATGGCTACACCTTC.

The chain is built from TRBV14 and TRBJ2-5; D possibly corresponds to TRBD2 (7 bases). The CDR3 runs to 16 residues. Germline loops: CDR1 SGHDN, CDR2 FVKESK. V lost 3 bases and J 2 bases, leaving 16 bases between the germline ends. Here the CDR3 reads CASSHPGGTNQETQYF. The CDR3 nucleotides are TGTGCCAGCAGCCATCCGGGGGGCACGAATCAAGAGACCCAGTACTTC.

The chain is built from TRBV11-2 and TRBJ2-7, with D possibly matching TRBD1 (5 bases). The CDR3 is 15 amino acids. Germline V gene lookup returns CDR1 SGHAT and CDR2 FQNNGV. Trimming cost V 5 bases and J 6 bases, with 20 bases left between them. The CDR3 region is CASSLRPGLSPEQYF. The CDR3 bases are TGTGCCAGCAGCCTAAGGCCAGGGCTTTCACCCGAGCAGTACTTC.

There are a few counts of this clone. The chain has TRBV5-4 and TRBJ2-7; perhaps TRBD1 as D (6 bases). The germline CDR1 and CDR2 sequences are SGHNT and YYREEE (reference sequence). The CDR3 covers 16 residues. V was pared by 0 bases and J by 2 bases, with 15 bases between. The CDR3, as DNA: TGTGCCAGCAGCTTGGGAGGGGGTAGGGGACCCTACGAGCAGTACTTC. Translation gives CASSLGGGRGPYEQYF.

The chain combines TRBV10-1 with TRBJ2-7; the D gene is possibly TRBD2 (6 bases). The CDR3 spans 15 residues. CDR1 is WNHNN, CDR2 SYGVQD, per germline (reference sequence). Trimming cost V 0 bases and J 2 bases, with 11 bases left between them. The CDR3 here is CASSESAGTAYEQYF. CDR3 DNA: TGCGCCAGCAGTGAGTCAGCGGGCACCGCCTACGAGCAGTACTTC.

A few counts support this clone. The chain couples TRBV10-3 to TRBJ1-2; D not certain. Germline values: CDR1 ENHRY, CDR2 SYGVKD. The length of the CDR3 is 12 residues. Trimming pared 10 bases from V and 0 bases from J, leaving 9 bases between. For the CDR3, the DNA is TGTGCCACCCTCCAGGCTAACTATGGCTACACCTTC. This codes for CATLQANYGYTF.

The chain has TRBV6-5 and TRBJ1-3; D is uncertain. The germline V gene encodes CDR1 MNHEY and CDR2 SVGAGI. Trimming pared 10 bases from V and 2 bases from J, leaving 12 bases between. The CDR3 consists of 13 residues. The CDR3 DNA is TGTGCCACCTTCTCGGGGACTGGAAACACCATATATTTT. The encoded protein is CATFSGTGNTIYF.

The chain couples TRBV27 to TRBJ2-3; 12 bases line up with TRBD2. The CDR3 is 18 amino acids. Germline CDR1 reads MNHEY; CDR2 reads SMNVEV (reference sequence). Trimming cost V 0 bases and J 5 bases; bases outside gene matches: 9. The CDR3 nucleotides are TGTGCCAGCAGTTTATCGAGGCTAGCGGGGGGGCATATAGATACGCAGTATTTT. Protein sequence: CASSLSRLAGGHIDTQYF.